The 10 T cell receptor beta chains below all came from one sample that was sequenced in a study of blood T cells in healthy people across ages. Together with a sample-barcoded 5' primer, a J-beta primer mix was included in a second PCR lasting about 6 to 11 cycles. TCRdb ran MiXCR on the 5' RACE reads and lists one entry per CDR3 protein. This table holds more than 600,000 distinct CDR3 sequences, around 25% found once. The same specimen was also included in a second study, on T cells of mothers and their children.

The source material was blood. The receptor source for this set is a boy aged 5-17 years in good health.

CDR3 in amino acids: CSVEIDRQETQYF. The CDR3 DNA reads TGCAGCGTTGAAATTGACAGGCAAGAGACCCAGTACTTC. The chain has TRBV29-1 and TRBJ2-7; TRBD1 might be the D (6 bases). The DNA end lines up better with TRBJ2-5; the J call may be wrong. The CDR3 totals 13 residues. Germline V gene lookup returns CDR1 SQVTM and CDR2 ANQGSEA.

The chain has TRBV6-5 and TRBJ2-5; the D gene is possibly TRBD2 (5 bases). The CDR3 runs 15 residues. The ends were cut back, 6 bases at V and 3 bases at J, with 17 bases in the middle. Germline V gene lookup returns CDR1 MNHEY and CDR2 SVGAGI. CDR3 region: CASSPHAELEETQYF. The DNA for the CDR3 is TGTGCCAGCAGCCCCCACGCGGAACTAGAAGAGACCCAGTACTTC.

This clonotype was seen a few times. The chain uses TRBV5-1 and TRBJ2-7; no reliable D call. This CDR3 spans 14 amino acids. V was pared by 0 bases and J by 5 bases, with 12 bases between. The germline V gene encodes CDR1 SGHRS and CDR2 YFSETQ. The CDR3 region has the DNA TGCGCCAGCAGCTTGGCCAACCCAAAGGACGAGCAGTACTTC. This codes for CASSLANPKDEQYF.

This sequence joins TRBV10-2 and TRBJ2-1; TRBD2 matches 9 bases. The germline CDR1 and CDR2 sequences are WSHSY and SAAADI. The CDR3 contains 17 residues. The V and J ends lost 7 bases and 2 bases, in that order; junction bases with no gene match: 12. Here the CDR3 DNA reads TGCGCCAGCAAAAGTTCACGAGCGGGAGGCCCCTACAATGAGCAGTTCTTC. Protein product: CASKSSRAGGPYNEQFF.

This clonotype turned up a few times. This chain joins TRBV5-6 and TRBJ2-4, with D tentatively TRBD1 (6 bases). The CDR3 loop spans 17 amino acids. The ends were cut back, 3 bases at V and 3 bases at J, with 19 bases in the middle. Germline V CDR1 and CDR2: SGHDT, YYEEEE. The CDR3 protein is CASSSDSWRGGKNIQYF. The DNA for the CDR3 is TGTGCCAGCAGCTCCGATAGCTGGAGAGGGGGCAAAAACATTCAGTACTTC.

This clonotype was found once. The V call is TRBV12-3 or TRBV12-4, the J call TRBJ2-1; 8 nucleotides agree with TRBD2. J lost 4 bases, V lost 3 bases, and 5 bases had no gene match. The CDR3 has 15 residues. This CDR3 reads CASSFRSGSYNEQFF. In DNA form, the CDR3 reads TGTGCCAGCAGTTTCAGAAGCGGGAGTTACAATGAGCAGTTCTTC.

Only a few counts were recorded for this clonotype. J is TRBJ2-1 and V is TRBV20-1, with TRBD2 identical over 8 bases. The CDR3 length is 17 residues. With 0 bases clipped from V and 4 bases from J, the junction kept 11 bases outside the gene matches. The V gene's germline CDR1 is DFQATT and CDR2 SNEGSKA (reference sequence). The CDR3 spells CSARDPGRSGGYNEQFF. In DNA, the CDR3 is TGCAGTGCTAGAGACCCCGGGCGAAGCGGGGGTTACAATGAGCAGTTCTTC.

The J gene is TRBJ2-5, the V gene TRBV7-3; D is tentatively TRBD1 or TRBD2 (5 bases each). The germline gives CDR1 SGHTA, CDR2 FQGTGA. CDR3 length: 13 amino acids. Deletions cut 4 bases from V and 7 bases from J, with 13 bases between. The CDR3 coding sequence is TGTGCCAGCAGCTCTGGGACGTCTGGGACCCAGTACTTC. This translates into CASSSGTSGTQYF.

The chain is built from TRBV19 and TRBJ2-1; 8 nucleotides line up with TRBD2. V was pared by 9 bases and J by 8 bases, with 12 bases of the junction left unmatched. Per the germline V gene, CDR1 is LNHDA and CDR2 is SQIVND (reference sequence). CDR3 length equals 14 residues. The CDR3 sequence is CASAGGAGDDEQFF. DNA of the CDR3: TGTGCCAGCGCCGGGGGAGCGGGAGATGATGAGCAGTTCTTC. Full variable domain (missing parts from reference TRBV19 and TRBJ2-1): DGGITQSPKYLFRKEGQNVTLSCEQNLNHDAMYWYRQDPGQGLRLIYYSQIVNDFQKGDIAEGYSVSREKKESFPLTVTSAQKNPTAFYLCASAGGAGDDEQFFGPGTRLTVL.

The CDR3 reads CSVVREGPDTQYF. The CDR3 nucleotides are TGCAGCGTTGTCCGGGAGGGCCCCGATACGCAGTATTTT. This chain uses TRBV29-1 with TRBJ2-3; 8 bases fit TRBD2. The junction had 6 bases not matched to a gene; V was cut back by 4 bases and J by 6 bases. This CDR3 spans 13 amino acids. Germline CDR1 SQVTM, CDR2 ANQGSEA.